The 21 T cell receptor beta chains below were found in one sample sequenced in a study of technical replicates of blood from several donors. This table comes from immunoSEQ multiplex PCR, and its TCRdb copy is limited to in-frame clones, with some not included. The data hold 75,000 to 100,000 clones, with roughly 94% observed a single time. Sequencing was done on a sample of T cells isolated from PBMCs. These receptors were collected from a human donor in good health.

The J gene is TRBJ1-1, the V gene TRBV10-1; D gene unclear. The CDR3 length is 14 residues. Germline loops: CDR1 WNHNN, CDR2 SYGVQD (reference sequence). Trimming shortened V by 7 bases and J by 1 base, and 13 bases separated the two germline ends. CDR3 DNA sequence: TGCGCCAGCACCTCAAGACTCGAGAACACTGAAGCTTTCTTT. It is translated as CASTSRLENTEAFF.

This clone was detected only once. This chain links TRBV19 with TRBJ2-7; 9 bases line up with TRBD1. V lost 5 bases to trimming and J lost 3 bases; unmatched junction nucleotides: 2. In germline, CDR1 is LNHDA, CDR2 SQIVND (reference sequence). This CDR3 is 13 amino acids long. The DNA for the CDR3 is TGTGCCAGTAGTTGGGGACAGGGCTACGAGCAGTACTTC. Protein: CASSWGQGYEQYF.

The chain has TRBV4-1 and TRBJ1-5, with D perhaps TRBD1 (6 bases). Germline V lookup: CDR1 MGHRA, CDR2 YSYEKL. Trimming removed 1 base at V and 4 bases at J, with 8 bases between. The CDR3 spans 14 residues. The CDR3 DNA reads as TGCGCCAGCAGCCAAGGACAGGTGAATCAGCCCCAGCATTTT. Its protein product is CASSQGQVNQPQHF.

This chain joins TRBV18 and TRBJ1-2, with 9 bases matching TRBD1. CDR1 is KGHSH and CDR2 is LQKENI in the germline V gene. This CDR3 is built from 14 residues. V lost 3 bases, J lost 6 bases, and 5 bases stayed unmatched. The CDR3 reads CASSPPGTGNGYTF. CDR3 DNA sequence: TGTGCCAGCTCACCCCCCGGGACAGGGAATGGCTACACCTTC.

Remarks on this clone: An end of the junction does not agree with germline; a read error may underlie this. This chain links TRBV5-6 with TRBJ2-1, with D unresolved. This CDR3 contains 12 residues. From germline, CDR1 is SGHDT and CDR2 YYEEEE. The CDR3 loop reads CASSRLRVEELF. CDR3 DNA: TGTGCCAGCAGCCGTCTGAGAGTCGAGGAGCTCTTC.

This chain links TRBV5-1 with TRBJ1-2, with 8 positions matching TRBD1. Germline V gene lookup returns CDR1 SGHRS and CDR2 YFSETQ. This CDR3 has 18 residues. The V gene end was trimmed by 3 bases and the J gene end by 0 bases; junction bases not matched to a gene: 13. Written as DNA, the CDR3 is TGCGCCAGCAGCTACACCAGGACAGGGAGAGAGGCTAACTATGGCTACACCTTC. Encoded protein: CASSYTRTGREANYGYTF.

This chain uses TRBV19 with TRBJ2-7; possibly TRBD2 for D (6 bases). Trimming stripped 3 bases from V and 2 bases from J, with 14 bases between. This CDR3 comprises 15 residues. Germline values: CDR1 LNHDA, CDR2 SQIVND (reference sequence). CDR3 sequence (DNA): TGTGCCAGTAGTATTAAGGAGGGTGCGGCCTACGAGCAGTACTTC. Residues: CASSIKEGAAYEQYF.

This chain joins TRBV4-1 and TRBJ1-2, with D possibly matching TRBD1 (6 bases). CDR1 and CDR2 from the germline V gene are MGHRA and YSYEKL. The CDR3 is made up of 14 amino acids. Between the trimmed V and J ends, which lost 0 bases and 12 bases, there was a span of 17 bases. The CDR3 DNA follows: TGCGCCAGCAGCCAAGAAAAATTTCGGGACACGAACACCTTC. Translation gives CASSQEKFRDTNTF.

The rearrangement uses TRBV4-1 and TRBJ2-7; the D gene is possibly TRBD2 (6 bases). With 3 bases removed from V and 3 bases from J, the gap between germline ends came to 21 bases. The CDR3 length is 17 residues. CDR1 and CDR2 from the germline V gene are MGHRA and YSYEKL. The CDR3 nucleotides are TGCGCCAGCAGCCAGGAGCCTCATCGGGGGTCCGTCTACGAGCAGTACTTC. Translating it yields CASSQEPHRGSVYEQYF.

The rearrangement uses TRBV29-1 and TRBJ1-1; D might be TRBD1 (5 bases). Trimming stripped 8 bases from V and 2 bases from J, with 9 bases between. Germline loops: CDR1 SQVTM, CDR2 ANQGSEA. The CDR3 covers 11 residues. The CDR3 sequence is CSLGLNTEAFF. In nucleotides, the CDR3 is TGCAGCTTGGGACTTAACACTGAAGCTTTCTTT.

This chain uses TRBV21-1 with TRBJ2-1; the DNA was not compared with TRBD2, the D call given in the table. TRBV21-1 is an annotated pseudogene. This CDR3 spans 17 amino acids. As DNA, the CDR3 is TGTGCCAGCAGCAAAGCCTGGGTTACGGGAGAAAACAATGAGCAGTTCTTC. This translates into CASSKAWVTGENNEQFF.

This clone has just one count. The chain employs TRBV29-1 and TRBJ2-7; the D gene is possibly TRBD1 (8 bases). Trimming removed 7 bases from V and 2 bases from J, with 18 bases in between. The CDR3 spans 14 residues. Germline values: CDR1 SQVTM, CDR2 ANQGSEA. Written as DNA, the CDR3 is TGCAGCGCGGGCGAAACAGGGGGGGCCTACGAGCAGTACTTC. Protein product: CSAGETGGAYEQYF.

The chain uses TRBV7-9 and TRBJ1-1; D not certain. Looked up from germline, CDR1 is SEHNR and CDR2 is FQNEAQ (reference sequence). With 2 bases removed from V and 4 bases from J, the gap between germline ends came to 14 bases. The CDR3 runs 15 residues. The CDR3 here is CASSLPEVIGTEAFF. The CDR3 DNA reads TGTGCCAGCAGCTTACCAGAGGTTATCGGCACTGAAGCTTTCTTT.

V is TRBV2 and J is TRBJ1-1; possible D gene TRBD1, 6 bases. Looked up from germline, CDR1 is SNHLY and CDR2 is FYNNEI. The CDR3 length is 13 residues. Trimming removed 4 bases from V and 10 bases from J, with 16 bases in between. In DNA form, the CDR3 reads TGTGCCAGCAGTGTTATAAACAGGGTTGGAGCTTTCTTT. Translated: CASSVINRVGAFF.

This chain connects TRBV7-2 to TRBJ2-1; 11 bases fit TRBD2. The CDR3 covers 15 residues. The junction had 4 bases not matched to a gene; V was cut back by 6 bases and J by 3 bases. CDR1 is SGHTA, CDR2 FQGNSA, per germline. In DNA form, the CDR3 reads TGTGCCAGCAGTTCAACTAGCGGGGGCTACAATGAGCAGTTCTTC. This sequence encodes CASSSTSGGYNEQFF.

The rearrangement joins TRBV2 to TRBJ1-5; 8 bases align to TRBD1. Trimming cost V 4 bases and J 11 bases; bases outside gene matches: 4. CDR1 and CDR2 from the germline V gene are SNHLY and FYNNEI. The CDR3 is 12 residues long. The DNA for the CDR3 is TGTGCCAGCAGTGGACAGGGGAAGGCCCAGCATTTT. Translating gives CASSGQGKAQHF.

The chain employs TRBV6-5 and TRBJ2-1, with 7 bases that match TRBD1. The germline CDR1 and CDR2 sequences are MNHEY and SVGAGI. V was pared by 7 bases and J by 3 bases, with 6 bases of the junction left unmatched. The CDR3 covers 14 residues. This CDR3 reads CASISRGIYNEQFF. The CDR3 bases are TGTGCCAGCATTTCCAGGGGGATCTACAATGAGCAGTTCTTC.

This chain joins TRBV2 and TRBJ2-1; 7 bases line up with TRBD2. This CDR3 has 16 amino acids. V shed 0 bases and J 6 bases; nucleotides not matched to a gene: 8. CDR1 is SNHLY, CDR2 FYNNEI, per germline. The CDR3: CASSEALMASGNEQFF. CDR3 nucleotides: TGTGCCAGCAGTGAAGCTCTCATGGCTAGCGGCAATGAGCAGTTCTTC.

The genes are TRBV5-8 and TRBJ2-5; possible D gene TRBD1, 6 bases. The V gene's germline CDR1 is SGHTS and CDR2 YDEGEE. The CDR3 has 16 residues. V was shortened by 4 bases and J by 0 bases, with 16 bases between the two germline ends. CDR3 DNA sequence: TGTGCCAGCAGCCTTGGACAGCTTTTGTACCAAGAGACCCAGTACTTC. As protein: CASSLGQLLYQETQYF.

This CDR3 is CASSQDMEGRYTQYF. The CDR3, as DNA: TGCGCCAGCAGCCAAGATATGGAGGGCCGGTATACGCAGTATTTT. The V gene is TRBV4-1, the J gene TRBJ2-3, with TRBD2 as a possible D gene (6 bases). Deletions cut 0 bases from V and 7 bases from J, with 14 bases between. The germline V gene has CDR1 MGHRA and CDR2 YSYEKL. The CDR3 length is 15 residues.

The genes are TRBV10-2 and TRBJ1-4, with D perhaps matching TRBD1 (6 bases). V was trimmed by 4 bases and J by 10 bases, leaving 7 bases between them. This CDR3 contains 11 residues. CDR1 is WSHSY and CDR2 is SAAADI in the germline V gene. The CDR3 coding sequence is TGCGCCAGCAGTGTCAGGGGAAAACTGTTTTTT. Its protein is CASSVRGKLFF.